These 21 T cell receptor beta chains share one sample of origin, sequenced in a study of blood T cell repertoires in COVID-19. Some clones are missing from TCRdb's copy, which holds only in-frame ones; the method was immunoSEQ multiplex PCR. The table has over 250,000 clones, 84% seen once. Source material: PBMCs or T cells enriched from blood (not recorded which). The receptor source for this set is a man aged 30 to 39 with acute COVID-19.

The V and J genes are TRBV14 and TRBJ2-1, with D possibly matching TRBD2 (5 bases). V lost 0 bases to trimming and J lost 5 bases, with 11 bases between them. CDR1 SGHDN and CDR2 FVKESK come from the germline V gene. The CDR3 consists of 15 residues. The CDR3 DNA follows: TGTGCCAGCAGCCAAGATATAGCGCCAAACAATGAGCAGTTCTTC. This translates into CASSQDIAPNNEQFF.

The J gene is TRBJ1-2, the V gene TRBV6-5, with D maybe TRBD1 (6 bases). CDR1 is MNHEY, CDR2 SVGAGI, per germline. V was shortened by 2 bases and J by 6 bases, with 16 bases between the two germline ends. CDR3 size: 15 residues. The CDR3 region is CASSYHYRVRDGYTF. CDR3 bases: TGTGCCAGCAGTTACCATTACAGGGTTAGGGATGGCTACACCTTC.

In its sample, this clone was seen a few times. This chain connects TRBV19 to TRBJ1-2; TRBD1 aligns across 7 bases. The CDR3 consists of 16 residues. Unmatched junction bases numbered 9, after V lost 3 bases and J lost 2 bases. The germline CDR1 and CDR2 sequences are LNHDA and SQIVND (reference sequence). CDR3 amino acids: CASSMETGPTNYGYTF. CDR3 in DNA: TGTGCCAGTAGTATGGAGACAGGGCCAACCAACTATGGCTACACCTTC.

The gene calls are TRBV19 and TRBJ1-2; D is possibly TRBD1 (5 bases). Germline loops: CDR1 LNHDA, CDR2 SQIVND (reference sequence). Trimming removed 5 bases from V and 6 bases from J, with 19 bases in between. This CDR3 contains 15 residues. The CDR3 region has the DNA TGTGCCAGTAGTCCCAGGGCCGTTACGAAGAATGGCTACACCTTC. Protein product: CASSPRAVTKNGYTF.

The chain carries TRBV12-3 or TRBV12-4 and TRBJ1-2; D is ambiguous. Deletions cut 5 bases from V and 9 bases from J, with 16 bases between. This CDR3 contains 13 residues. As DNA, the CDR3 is TGTGCCAGCAGTCCCCCCATATCTAGGCGCTACACCTTC. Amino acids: CASSPPISRRYTF.

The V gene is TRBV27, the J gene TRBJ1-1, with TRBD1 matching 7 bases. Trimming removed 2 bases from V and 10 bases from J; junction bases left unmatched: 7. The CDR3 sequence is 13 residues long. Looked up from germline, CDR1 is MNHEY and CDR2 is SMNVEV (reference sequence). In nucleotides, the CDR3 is TGTGCCAGCAGTTTAGCTGACAGGGTCCGAGCTTTCTTT. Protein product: CASSLADRVRAFF.

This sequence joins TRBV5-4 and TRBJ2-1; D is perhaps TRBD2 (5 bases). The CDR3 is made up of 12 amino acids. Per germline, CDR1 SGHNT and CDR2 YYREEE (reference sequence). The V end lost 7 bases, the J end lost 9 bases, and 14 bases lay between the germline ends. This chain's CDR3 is CASPGRRFEQFF. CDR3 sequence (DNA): TGTGCCAGCCCCGGACGGAGGTTTGAGCAGTTCTTC.

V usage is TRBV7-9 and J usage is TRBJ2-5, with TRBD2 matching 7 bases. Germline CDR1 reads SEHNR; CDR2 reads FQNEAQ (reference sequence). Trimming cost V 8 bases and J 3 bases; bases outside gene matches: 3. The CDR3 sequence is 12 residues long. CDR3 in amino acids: CASGGVEETQYF. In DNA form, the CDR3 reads TGTGCCAGCGGGGGGGTTGAAGAGACCCAGTACTTC. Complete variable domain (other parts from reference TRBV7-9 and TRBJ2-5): DTGVSQNPRHKITKRGQNVTFRCDPISEHNRLYWYRQTLGQGPEFLTYFQNEAQLEKSRLLSDRFSAERPKGSFSTLEIQRTEQGDSAMYLCASGGVEETQYFGPGTRLLVL.

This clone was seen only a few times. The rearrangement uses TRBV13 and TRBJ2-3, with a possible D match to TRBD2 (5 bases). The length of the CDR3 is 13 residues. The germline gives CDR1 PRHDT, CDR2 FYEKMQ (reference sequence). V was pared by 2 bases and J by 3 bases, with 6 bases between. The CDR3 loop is CASSLRGTDTQYF. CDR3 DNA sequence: TGTGCCAGCAGCTTAAGAGGGACAGATACGCAGTATTTT.

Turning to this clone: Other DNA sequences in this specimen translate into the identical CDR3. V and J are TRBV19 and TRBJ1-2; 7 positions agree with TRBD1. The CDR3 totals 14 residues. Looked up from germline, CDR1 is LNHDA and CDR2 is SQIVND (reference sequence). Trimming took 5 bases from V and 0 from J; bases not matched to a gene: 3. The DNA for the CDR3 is TGTGCCAGTAGTCCGACAGGGCCTAACTATGGCTACACCTTC. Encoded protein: CASSPTGPNYGYTF. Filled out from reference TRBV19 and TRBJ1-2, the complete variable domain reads DGGITQSPKYLFRKEGQNVTLSCEQNLNHDAMYWYRQDPGQGLRLIYYSQIVNDFQKGDIAEGYSVSREKKESFPLTVTSAQKNPTAFYLCASSPTGPNYGYTFGSGTRLTVV.

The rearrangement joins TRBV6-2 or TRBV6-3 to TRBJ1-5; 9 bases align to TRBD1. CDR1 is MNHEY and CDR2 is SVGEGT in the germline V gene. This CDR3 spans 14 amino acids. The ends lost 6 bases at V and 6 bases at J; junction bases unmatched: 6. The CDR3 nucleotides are TGTGCCAGCAGCAACCTACAGGGGGCTCAGCCCCAGCATTTT. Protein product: CASSNLQGAQPQHF.

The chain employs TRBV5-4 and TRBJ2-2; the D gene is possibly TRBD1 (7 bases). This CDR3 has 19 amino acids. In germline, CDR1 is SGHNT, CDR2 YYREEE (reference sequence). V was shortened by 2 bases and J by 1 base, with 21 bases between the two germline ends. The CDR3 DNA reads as TGTGCCAGCAGCTTTTTTCTAAGGCGGCGGGACAGGAACACCGGGGAGCTGTTTTTT. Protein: CASSFFLRRRDRNTGELFF.

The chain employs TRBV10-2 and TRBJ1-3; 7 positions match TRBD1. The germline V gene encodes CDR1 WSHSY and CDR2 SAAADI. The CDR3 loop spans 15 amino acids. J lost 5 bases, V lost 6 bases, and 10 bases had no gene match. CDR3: CASSLTGPNRNTIYF. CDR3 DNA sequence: TGCGCCAGCAGCTTGACAGGGCCAAATCGAAACACCATATATTTT.

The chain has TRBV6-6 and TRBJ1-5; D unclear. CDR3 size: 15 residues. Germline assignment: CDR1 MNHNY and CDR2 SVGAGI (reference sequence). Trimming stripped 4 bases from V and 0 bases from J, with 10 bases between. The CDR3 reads CASSSRENSNQPQHF. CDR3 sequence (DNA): TGTGCCAGCAGTTCCCGGGAGAATAGCAATCAGCCCCAGCATTTT.

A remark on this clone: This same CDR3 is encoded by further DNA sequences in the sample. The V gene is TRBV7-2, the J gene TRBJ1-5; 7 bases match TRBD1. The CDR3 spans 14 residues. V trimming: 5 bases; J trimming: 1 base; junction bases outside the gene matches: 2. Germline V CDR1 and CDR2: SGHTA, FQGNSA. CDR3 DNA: TGTGCCAGCAGCAGGGACAGAAGCAATCAGCCCCAGCATTTT. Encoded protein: CASSRDRSNQPQHF.

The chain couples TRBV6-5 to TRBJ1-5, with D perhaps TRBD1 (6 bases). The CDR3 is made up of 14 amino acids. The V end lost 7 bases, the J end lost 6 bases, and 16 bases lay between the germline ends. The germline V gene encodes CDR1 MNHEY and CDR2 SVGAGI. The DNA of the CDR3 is TGTGCCAGCAAAAAACAGGGAATGGGTCAGCCCCAGCATTTT. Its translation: CASKKQGMGQPQHF.

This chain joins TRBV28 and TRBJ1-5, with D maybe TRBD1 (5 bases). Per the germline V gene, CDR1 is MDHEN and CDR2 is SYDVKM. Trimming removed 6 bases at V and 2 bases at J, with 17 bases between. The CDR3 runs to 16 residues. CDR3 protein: CASSGGGSGGNQPQHF. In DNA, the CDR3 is TGTGCCAGCAGCGGGGGGGGTTCGGGGGGCAATCAGCCCCAGCATTTT.

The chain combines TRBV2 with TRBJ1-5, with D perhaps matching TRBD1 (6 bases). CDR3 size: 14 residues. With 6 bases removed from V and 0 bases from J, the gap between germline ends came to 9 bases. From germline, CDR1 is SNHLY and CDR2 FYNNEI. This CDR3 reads CASSGQNSNQPQHF. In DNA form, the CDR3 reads TGTGCCAGCAGCGGACAGAATAGCAATCAGCCCCAGCATTTT.

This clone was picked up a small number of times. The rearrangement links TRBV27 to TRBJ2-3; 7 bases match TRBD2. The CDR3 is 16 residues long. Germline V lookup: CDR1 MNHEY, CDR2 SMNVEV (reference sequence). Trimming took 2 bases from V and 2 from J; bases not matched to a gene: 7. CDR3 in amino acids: CASSLVGAGSTDTQYF. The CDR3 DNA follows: TGTGCCAGCAGTTTAGTGGGAGCGGGGTCCACAGATACGCAGTATTTT.

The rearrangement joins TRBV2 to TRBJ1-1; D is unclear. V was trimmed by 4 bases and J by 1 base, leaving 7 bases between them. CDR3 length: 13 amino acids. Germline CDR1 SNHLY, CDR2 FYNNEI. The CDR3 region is CASSGAGNTEAFF. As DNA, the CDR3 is TGTGCCAGCAGTGGGGCGGGGAACACTGAAGCTTTCTTT. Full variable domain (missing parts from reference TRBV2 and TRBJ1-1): EPEVTQTPSHQVTQMGQEVILRCVPISNHLYFYWYRQILGQKVEFLVSFYNNEISEKSEIFDDQFSVERPDGSNFTLKIRSTKLEDSAMYFCASSGAGNTEAFFGQGTRLTVV.

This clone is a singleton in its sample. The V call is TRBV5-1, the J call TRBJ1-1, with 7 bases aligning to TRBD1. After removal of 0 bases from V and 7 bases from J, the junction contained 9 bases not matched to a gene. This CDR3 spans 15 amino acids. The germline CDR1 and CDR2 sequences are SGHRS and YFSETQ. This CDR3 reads CASSLVEGARGEAFF. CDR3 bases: TGCGCCAGCAGCTTGGTGGAGGGGGCGCGCGGTGAAGCTTTCTTT. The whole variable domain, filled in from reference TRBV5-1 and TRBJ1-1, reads KAGVTQTPRYLIKTRGQQVTLSCSPISGHRSVSWYQQTPGQGLQFLFEYFSETQRNKGNFPGRFSGRQFSNSRSEMNVSTLELGDSALYLCASSLVEGARGEAFFGQGTRLTVV.